Included here is one TCR beta chain sequence, with context. What antigen it recognizes has not been identified. No much larger clonotype is one base removed from it; base qualities were not supplied. This entry belongs to a study of cytomegalovirus exposure and HLA in healthy donors (dated by TCRdb to about 2017). Regarding the complete study: According to an earlier analysis of 587 of the donors, roughly 180 million T cells yielded approximately 120 million unique TCR beta sequences and more than 250 Gb of sequence data. About five DR-DQ haplotypes were handled as single units for association and clustering because linkage in the cohort was strong. In addition to the first cohort of about 650 subjects, a separate validation cohort of 130 or so different subjects was used. Donor age, sex, ethnicity and CMV serostatus were collected together with the repertoire data. Typing coverage varied by locus: roughly 620-640 donors for A, B, C, DRB1 and DQB1; some 520 for DQA1; 600 to 610 for DPA1; around 490 for DPB1. HLA typing covered class I and class II loci at four-digit resolution. A later analysis re-analyzed previously published TCR beta repertoires from 500 to 700 donors and added high-resolution HLA genotyping to study TCR occurrence patterns. An earlier analysis of around 580 of the donors used high-throughput TCR beta sequencing to judge whether each TCR beta V gene segment behaved as functional or pseudogenic. The study combined high-throughput TCR immunosequencing, statistical association of individual TCRs with disease status, and machine learning to predict cytomegalovirus infection status. The study was designed to test whether signatures of past pathogen exposure could be identified by cataloging public T cell receptors. About 320 gigabases of sequencing data and 70 million to 100 million unique TCR sequences were included in an early release covering about 600 HLA-typed donors. Among 300 to 500 genotyped donors of the cohort, an average of roughly 230,000 unique TCR beta nucleotide sequences was sequenced per donor, of which 15% to 20% were non-productive. The study profiled the T cell repertoires of about 640 subjects by immunosequencing and related them to cytomegalovirus serostatus. Genome-wide SNP genotypes for about 55% of the roughly 670 donors were used in a later genetic analysis, which treated that subset as a discovery cohort. All discovery cohort repertoires had been generated on a single sequencing platform. Among the approximately 400 genotyped donors, about 83% belonged to the genetic ancestry cluster associated with self-reported Caucasian donors. The later analysis used no new phenotypic data to find candidate immune exposures, relying instead on TCR beta sequences and their occurrence across donors. On the study overall, not on this receptor specifically: Assigning TCR associations to individual alleles was difficult when HLA alleles, especially DR and DQ, strongly co-occurred. Sequencing depth was assumed to be roughly uniform across donors in the presence/absence analyses, though that assumption may not hold. Because counts were too low, roughly 18 rarely observed V segments, including chromosome 9 orphons, were left out of the earlier analysis of 587 of the donors. A later analysis found that most CMV-associated TCR beta chains appeared HLA-restricted, with HLA associations seemingly driven largely by CMV exposure. Because HLA typing was unavailable for some donors at each locus, only the typed subset was used in association tests. A later genetic analysis reported fewer N-insertions in productive TCRs among donors in an Asian-associated ancestry cluster than the approximately 670-donor mean. It was suggested by the authors that the approach could potentially be generalized to other disease states and immunological phenotypes. In both the original and validation cohorts, the classifier was reported to diagnose cytomegalovirus status with high specificity and sensitivity. In the study, approximately 160 TCR beta chains were listed as associated with cytomegalovirus. In an earlier analysis of some 500 of the donors, most TCR beta V segments appeared in productive rearrangements about 87% or about 30% of the time, broadly matching IMGT annotations. Across donors, most TCR sequences were observed very rarely, whereas some public TCRs were present in many individuals. Some IMGT-functional V segments, including TRBV6-2 and TRBV6-3, could not be told apart with the 87-base-pair reads, so those segments were excluded. A further reported finding was that TCR beta sequences accurately predicted the HLA-A and HLA-B alleles for most subjects in the first cohort. V-gene and J-gene trimming of TCR beta chains was associated with a missense DCLRE1C variant in a later genetic analysis, and the association was replicated in an independent cohort. A later analysis found that TCR association rates varied across HLA loci, with DRB1 alleles showing the most associated TCRs and HLA-C alleles the fewest. In vitro tests confirmed that a few of the cytomegalovirus-associated TCR beta chains recognize cytomegalovirus antigens. A cluster of highly shared sequence variants was judged likely to be a technical artifact of the sequencing pipeline. The cohort was sequenced for TCR beta chains only, and without alpha or paired-chain data the features that could be detected were limited. Specific HLA alleles were associated with 18,000 or so TCR beta sequences at a false discovery rate of 0.05 in a later analysis. According to a later analysis, parvovirus B19, influenza, CMV and Epstein-Barr virus appeared linked to several top co-occurrence clusters. Compared with equally common non-associated chains, HLA-associated TCR beta chains in a later analysis were more clonally expanded and had lower generation probabilities. The only immune exposure information available for the cohort was CMV serostatus. Linkage disequilibrium might explain the correlated functional status among segregating V segments, but an unknown experimental factor could not be ruled out.

Taken from the germline V gene, the CDR1 and CDR2 loops are SQVTM and ANQGSEA. Its CDR3 holds 12 amino acids, cysteine through phenylalanine. The entry retains the CDR3 DNA only, 36 bases that are in frame from base 1. The junction carries 16 bases between V and J, which are trimmed by 7 bases and 7 bases respectively. The cohort was made up of 500 to 850 healthy bone marrow donors. All cohort members were sampled while nominally healthy, although unrecorded immune exposures were likely present. The donor was CMV seronegative and was included in the group of a few hundred seronegative cohort members. Each donor provided a peripheral blood sample, and peripheral blood mononuclear cells were used for TCR beta sequencing. Genomic DNA was extracted from the blood cell samples with the Qiagen DNeasy Blood Extraction Kit. The library was generated by the immunoSEQ multiplex PCR assay. For the multiplex PCR, a mixture combining 60 forward primers for TCR Vbeta segments and 13 reverse primers for TCR Jbeta segments was used. Amplification of the CDR3 region of rearranged TCR beta genes was performed with a multiplex PCR assay on genomic DNA. On the Illumina HiSeq System, the amplified TCR beta libraries were sequenced as 87-base-pair reads. Under the source paper's analysis protocol: In a later analysis, some 80 million unique TCR beta chains were counted across the roughly 610 repertoires, and approximately 11 million of these chains were shared by at least two donors. To remove PCR and sequencing errors, raw reads were error-corrected and collapsed into unique sequences using a nearest-neighbor algorithm that merged closely related sequences. Alignment of CDR3 sequences to IMGT reference sequences was used to assign V, D and J gene segments. For a sequence to be retained, a match of at least six nucleotides was required to both a V gene segment and a J gene segment. Rearrangements were called productive when the CDR3 lacked stop codons and stayed in frame with V and J; all others were non-productive. CDR3 was defined by IMGT convention, running from the second conserved V-encoded cysteine to the conserved J-encoded phenylalanine. The earlier analysis of about 620 of the donors excluded sequences that lacked an unambiguous match to a single V gene segment. An earlier analysis of a few hundred of the donors called V segments functional above 56.7% productive rearrangements and segregating when the between-donor standard deviation exceeded 5%. A statistical classification framework was built to diagnose cytomegalovirus status from the catalog of TCR beta chain sequences. A later analysis assigned V and J genes by comparing TCR nucleotide sequences with IMGT/GENE-DB human TR gene sequences. The TCRdist pipeline was used in a later analysis to assign CDR3 sequences and most-parsimonious VDJ recombination scenarios. In a later analysis, every TCR beta chain was defined by the combination of its CDR3 amino acid sequence and its V-gene family, and reads without a unique V-gene family were dropped. A later analysis removed over 500 highly shared, low-generation-probability nucleotide sequences to deal with suspected cross-contamination and a sequencing artifact. A later analysis calculated a clonal expansion index for each public chain from normalized within-repertoire ranks of inferred template counts. A later analysis computed generation probabilities with a VDJ recombination model fitted to out-of-frame rearrangements, and checked the results against IGoR. In a later analysis, TCR-TCR, TCR-HLA and TCR-CMV co-occurrence was scored with hypergeometric tests, and a repertoire-size bias correction was applied to TCR pairs. To estimate false discovery rates, a later analysis permuted the HLA or CMV assignments 20 times. In a later analysis, co-occurring TCRs were grouped using DBSCAN, with TCRdist sequence similarity added in when clustering inside HLA-allele-positive subsets. Repertoires with fewer than 30,000 or more than 120,000 public chains were left out of co-occurrence clustering, as were a handful of repertoires with anomalous nucleotide sharing. TCRdb provides this immuneACCESS table in a form limited to in-frame rearrangements. Some clones are lacking; in checked studies, under half of them reflect an unresolved V gene, and why the rest are absent is not known. From that table come the V and J calls and clone size; the DNA was used to work out D and trimming. This sample holds roughly 120,000 clones; roughly 73% were observed only once. The ten top clones hold 0.87% of the sample.

Sequenced: PBMCs. Here the chain combines TRBV29-1 and TRBJ1-1, with an unclear D gene assignment. The source is a woman in her thirties in good health and CMV-seronegative. The nucleotide sequence is given as TGCAGCGCAAGACATGAAGGCCTTGAAGCTTTCTTT. The translation is CSARHEGLEAFF.